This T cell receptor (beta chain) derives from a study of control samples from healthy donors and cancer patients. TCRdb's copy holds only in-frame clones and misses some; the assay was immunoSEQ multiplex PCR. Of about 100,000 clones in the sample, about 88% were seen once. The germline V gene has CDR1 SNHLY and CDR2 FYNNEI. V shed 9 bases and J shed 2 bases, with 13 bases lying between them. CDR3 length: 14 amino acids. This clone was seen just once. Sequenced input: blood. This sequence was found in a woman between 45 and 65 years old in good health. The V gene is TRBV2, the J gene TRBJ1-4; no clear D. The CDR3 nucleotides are TGTGCCAGGGGCGGGCAAATGACTAATGAAAAACTGTTTTTT. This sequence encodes CARGGQMTNEKLFF.